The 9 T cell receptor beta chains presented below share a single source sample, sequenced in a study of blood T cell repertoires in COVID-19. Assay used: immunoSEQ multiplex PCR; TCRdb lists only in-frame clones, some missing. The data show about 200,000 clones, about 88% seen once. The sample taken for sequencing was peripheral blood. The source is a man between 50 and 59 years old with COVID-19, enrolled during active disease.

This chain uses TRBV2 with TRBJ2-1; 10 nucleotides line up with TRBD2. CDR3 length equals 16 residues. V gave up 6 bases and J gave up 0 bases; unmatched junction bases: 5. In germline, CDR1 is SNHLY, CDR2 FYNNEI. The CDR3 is CASRGGLAISYNEQFF. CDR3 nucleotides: TGTGCCAGCAGGGGGGGACTAGCGATCTCCTACAATGAGCAGTTCTTC.

In nucleotides, the CDR3 is TGTGCCAGCTCACCACCAGGGGTCTACCAAGAGACCCAGTACTTC. This sequence encodes CASSPPGVYQETQYF. V gene TRBV18 combines with J gene TRBJ2-5, with TRBD1 as a possible D gene (5 bases). Germline CDR1 and CDR2: KGHSH and LQKENI. The CDR3 has 15 residues. Trimming pared 0 bases from V and 0 bases from J, leaving 8 bases between.

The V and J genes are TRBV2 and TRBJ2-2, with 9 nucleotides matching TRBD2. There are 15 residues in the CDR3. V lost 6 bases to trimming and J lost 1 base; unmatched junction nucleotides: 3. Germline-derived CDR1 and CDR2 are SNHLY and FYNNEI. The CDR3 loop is CASRQLAGNTGELFF. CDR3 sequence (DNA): TGTGCCAGCAGACAACTAGCGGGGAACACCGGGGAGCTGTTTTTT.

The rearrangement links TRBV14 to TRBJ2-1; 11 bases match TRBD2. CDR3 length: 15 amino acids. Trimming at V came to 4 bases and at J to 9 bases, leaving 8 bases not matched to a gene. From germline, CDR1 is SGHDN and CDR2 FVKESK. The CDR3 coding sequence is TGTGCCAGCAGCCCAGGACTAGCGGGTTTAACTGAGCAGTTCTTC. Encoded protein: CASSPGLAGLTEQFF.

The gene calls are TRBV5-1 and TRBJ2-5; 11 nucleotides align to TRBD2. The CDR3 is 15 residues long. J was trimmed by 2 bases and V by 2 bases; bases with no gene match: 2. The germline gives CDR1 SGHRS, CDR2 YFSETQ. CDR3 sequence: CASSFSGGAQETQYF. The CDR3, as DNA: TGCGCCAGCAGCTTTAGCGGGGGGGCGCAAGAGACCCAGTACTTC.

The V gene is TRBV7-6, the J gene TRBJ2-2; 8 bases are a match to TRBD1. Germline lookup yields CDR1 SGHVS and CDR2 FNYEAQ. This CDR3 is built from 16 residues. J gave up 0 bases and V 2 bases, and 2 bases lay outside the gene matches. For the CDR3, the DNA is TGTGCCAGCAGCTTATCAGGGGGCGCGAACACCGGGGAGCTGTTTTTT. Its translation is CASSLSGGANTGELFF. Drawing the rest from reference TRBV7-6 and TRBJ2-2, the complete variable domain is GAGVSQSPRYKVTKRGQDVALRCDPISGHVSLYWYRQALGQGPEFLTYFNYEAQQDKSGLPNDRFSAERPEGSISTLTIQRTEQRDSAMYRCASSLSGGANTGELFFGEGSRLTVL.

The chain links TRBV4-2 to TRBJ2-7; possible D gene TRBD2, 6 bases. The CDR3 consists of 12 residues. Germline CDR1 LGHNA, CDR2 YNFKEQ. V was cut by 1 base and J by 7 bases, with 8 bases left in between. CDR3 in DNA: TGTGCCAGCAGCCAAGGCGGAGGGGAGCAGTACTTC. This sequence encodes CASSQGGGEQYF.

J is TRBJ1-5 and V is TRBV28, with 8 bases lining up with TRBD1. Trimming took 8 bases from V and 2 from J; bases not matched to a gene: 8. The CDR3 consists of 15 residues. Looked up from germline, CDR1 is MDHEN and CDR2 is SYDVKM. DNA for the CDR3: TGTGCCAGCGTCGTATCAGGGGGCGGCAATCAGCCCCAGCATTTT. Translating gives CASVVSGGGNQPQHF.

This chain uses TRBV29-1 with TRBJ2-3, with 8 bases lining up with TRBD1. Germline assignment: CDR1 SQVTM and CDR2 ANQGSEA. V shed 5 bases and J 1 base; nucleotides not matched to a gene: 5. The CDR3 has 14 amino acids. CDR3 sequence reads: CSVRPDRGTDTQYF. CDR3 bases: TGCAGCGTTCGCCCGGACAGGGGCACAGATACGCAGTATTTT.